This entry describes one TCR beta chain. Data came from immunoSEQ multiplex PCR; TCRdb stores just in-frame clones and leaves some out. Of approximately 390,000 clones detected, 88% appear once; the ten largest clones hold 2% to 2.5%. These data belong to a study of blood T cell repertoires in COVID-19. The germline V gene has CDR1 SGHVS and CDR2 FQNEAQ. This CDR3 comprises 16 residues. Trimming at V came to 5 bases and at J to 3 bases, leaving 8 bases not matched to a gene. The chain uses TRBV7-8 and TRBJ2-3, with 10 bases aligning to TRBD1. The source is a woman in her thirties or forties with acute COVID-19. The source material was PBMCs or T cells enriched from blood (not recorded which). The CDR3 DNA reads TGTGCCAGCAGCAATCACGGGACAGGGGTAACAGATACGCAGTATTTT. Protein product: CASSNHGTGVTDTQYF.